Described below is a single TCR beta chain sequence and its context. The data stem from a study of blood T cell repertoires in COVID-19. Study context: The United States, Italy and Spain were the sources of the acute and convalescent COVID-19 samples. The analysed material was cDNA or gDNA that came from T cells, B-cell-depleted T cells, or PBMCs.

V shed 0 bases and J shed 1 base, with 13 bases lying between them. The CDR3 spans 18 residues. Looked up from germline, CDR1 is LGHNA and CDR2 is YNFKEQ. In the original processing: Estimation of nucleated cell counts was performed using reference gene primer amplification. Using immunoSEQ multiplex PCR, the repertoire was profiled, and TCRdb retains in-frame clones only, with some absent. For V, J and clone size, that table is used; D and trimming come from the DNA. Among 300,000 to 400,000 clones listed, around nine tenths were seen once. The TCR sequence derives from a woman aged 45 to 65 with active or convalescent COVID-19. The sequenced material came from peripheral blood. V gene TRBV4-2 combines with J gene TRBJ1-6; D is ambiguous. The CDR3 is CASSQESLGSSYNSPLHF. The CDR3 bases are TGTGCCAGCAGCCAAGAGTCGTTGGGGAGTTCCTATAATTCACCCCTCCACTTT.